This TCR beta chain was recovered during a study of blood T cell repertoires in COVID-19. Turning to the study itself: Sample material is recorded as cDNA or gDNA derived from T cells, B-cell-depleted T cells, or PBMCs.

Method: immunoSEQ multiplex PCR; TCRdb's copy keeps in-frame clones and lacks some. The table has some 150,000 clones, 84% seen once; the top ten hold almost 6%. Per germline, CDR1 LGHDT and CDR2 YNNKEL (reference sequence). With 2 bases removed from V and 4 bases from J, the gap between germline ends came to 17 bases. The CDR3 consists of 17 residues. All enrollees were roughly 18 to 89 years old and from roughly 26 US areas. Clinical history as reported by participants underpinned cohort assignment. This receptor was taken from a woman aged 45 to 65 who had been exposed to COVID-19. The material sequenced was PBMCs or T cells enriched from blood (not recorded which). This chain uses TRBV3-1 (or the pseudogene TRBV3-2) with TRBJ2-2; the D gene is possibly TRBD1 (6 bases). As DNA, the CDR3 is TGTGCCAGCAGCCAACCACCTACAGGGTGGCGCACCGGGGAGCTGTTTTTT. Its protein is CASSQPPTGWRTGELFF.